This passage covers 23 T cell receptor beta chains from one sample sequenced in a study of cytomegalovirus exposure and HLA in healthy donors. The study ran its PCR with 60 Vbeta and 13 Jbeta primers. Sequencing used immunoSEQ multiplex PCR; TCRdb keeps in-frame clones, though not all of them. Of roughly 150,000 clones listed, over 70% are singletons. The sequencing sample was made of PBMCs. The receptors derive from a man in his thirties or forties in good health and CMV-seropositive.

The chain is built from TRBV28 and TRBJ2-7; a weak D match, TRBD2 (6 bases). The CDR3 is 15 residues long. Between the trimmed V and J ends, which lost 5 bases and 2 bases, there was a span of 16 bases. Germline V CDR1 and CDR2: MDHEN, SYDVKM. The CDR3 loop reads CASSAMGPGAYEQYF. Here the CDR3 DNA reads TGTGCCAGCAGTGCCATGGGTCCGGGGGCCTACGAGCAGTACTTC. Complete variable domain (other parts from reference TRBV28 and TRBJ2-7): DVKVTQSSRYLVKRTGEKVFLECVQDMDHENMFWYRQDPGLGLRLIYFSYDVKMKEKGDIPEGYSVSREKKERFSLILESASTNQTSMYLCASSAMGPGAYEQYFGPGTRLTVT.

The rearrangement joins TRBV5-6 to TRBJ1-4; maybe TRBD1 (6 bases). V gave up 4 bases and J gave up 4 bases, with 14 bases separating them. Germline CDR1 reads SGHDT; CDR2 reads YYEEEE. The CDR3 contains 15 residues. CDR3 nucleotide sequence: TGTGCCAGCAGCGCTTCCAGGGGTCTTAATGAAAAACTGTTTTTT. Its protein is CASSASRGLNEKLFF.

The chain joins TRBV18 to TRBJ1-3; no clear D. Trimming cost V 3 bases and J 0 bases, with 12 bases left between them. Looked up from germline, CDR1 is KGHSH and CDR2 is LQKENI. The CDR3 extends over 16 amino acids. The DNA of the CDR3 is TGTGCCAGCTCACCTGGCGGTGCCCTCTCTGGAAACACCATATATTTT. Protein sequence: CASSPGGALSGNTIYF.

The J gene is TRBJ2-2, the V gene TRBV29-1; 12 bases match TRBD2. The germline V gene has CDR1 SQVTM and CDR2 ANQGSEA. CDR3 length equals 19 residues. The trim removed 7 bases at V and 4 bases at J, leaving 19 bases unmatched. CDR3 sequence reads: CSAFGKRLAGVEGTGELFF. The CDR3 DNA reads TGCAGCGCCTTTGGGAAGAGACTAGCGGGAGTTGAGGGCACCGGGGAGCTGTTTTTT.

CDR3 residues: CASSSAPSGGPYEQYF. CDR3 nucleotides: TGTGCCAGCAGCTCCGCTCCTAGCGGGGGCCCCTACGAGCAGTACTTC. The chain is built from TRBV5-5 and TRBJ2-7, with 10 bases matching TRBD2. V lost 3 bases to trimming and J lost 2 bases; unmatched junction nucleotides: 8. This CDR3 has 16 amino acids. CDR1 SGHKS and CDR2 YYEKEE come from the germline V gene (reference sequence).

The chain is built from TRBV14 and TRBJ2-7; D call uncertain. The CDR3 loop spans 12 amino acids. Trimming took 3 bases from V and 3 from J, leaving 6 bases between them. Germline V gives CDR1 SGHDN, CDR2 FVKESK. CDR3 protein: CASSQVRYEQYF. In DNA, the CDR3 is TGTGCCAGCAGCCAGGTGCGCTACGAGCAGTACTTC.

V and J are TRBV29-1 and TRBJ2-3; D might be TRBD2 (6 bases). The CDR3 consists of 15 residues. Per the germline V gene, CDR1 is SQVTM and CDR2 is ANQGSEA. Deletions cut 7 bases from V and 0 bases from J, with 17 bases between. The CDR3 loop reads CSARWDLPSTDTQYF. The CDR3 nucleotides read TGCAGCGCCCGATGGGACTTACCTAGCACAGATACGCAGTATTTT.

This rearrangement joins TRBV18 to TRBJ2-2; D unclear. Germline assignment: CDR1 KGHSH and CDR2 LQKENI. CDR3 length: 15 residues. Deletions cut 3 bases from V and 0 bases from J, with 8 bases between. The CDR3 loop reads CASSPSQANTGELFF. The CDR3 nucleotides read TGTGCCAGCTCACCGTCCCAGGCGAACACCGGGGAGCTGTTTTTT.

The gene calls are TRBV27 and TRBJ1-2; 9 bases fit TRBD1. Germline V gene data show CDR1 as MNHEY and CDR2 as SMNVEV (reference sequence). V lost 3 bases, J lost 4 bases, and 15 bases stayed unmatched. There are 18 residues in the CDR3. CDR3 in amino acids: CASSLFADQGQGGYGYTF. As DNA, the CDR3 is TGTGCCAGCAGTTTGTTTGCCGACCAGGGACAGGGTGGCTATGGCTACACCTTC.

The J gene is TRBJ2-1, the V gene TRBV13; a weak D match, TRBD1 (6 bases). Germline CDR1 and CDR2: PRHDT and FYEKMQ (reference sequence). CDR3 length equals 16 residues. The V end was cut by 5 bases, the J end by 1 base, with 15 bases between. The CDR3 region is CASSHLGQGSYNEQFF. DNA for the CDR3: TGTGCCAGCAGCCACTTAGGGCAGGGGTCCTACAATGAGCAGTTCTTC.

This chain joins TRBV4-1 and TRBJ2-1; 10 bases map to TRBD2. CDR1 is MGHRA, CDR2 YSYEKL, per germline. The CDR3 sequence is 13 residues long. V dropped 7 bases and J dropped 6; count of bases not matched to a gene: 3. CDR3 loop: CASTLAGVNEQFF. The CDR3 region has the DNA TGCGCCAGCACCCTAGCGGGGGTCAATGAGCAGTTCTTC.

The V gene is TRBV28, the J gene TRBJ1-3; a weak D match, TRBD1 (6 bases). Trimming took 10 bases from V and 0 from J, leaving 28 bases between them. The CDR3 loop spans 19 amino acids. From germline, CDR1 is MDHEN and CDR2 SYDVKM. CDR3 bases: TGTGCCAACTTTCCGGGGGGCGAAACCCTTACCCTCTCTGGAAACACCATATATTTT. It is translated as CANFPGGETLTLSGNTIYF.

The V and J genes are TRBV25-1 and TRBJ1-4; D ambiguous. Germline assignment: CDR1 MGHDK and CDR2 SYGVNS. Trimming took 6 bases from V and 4 from J, leaving 6 bases between them. The CDR3 length is 12 residues. This CDR3 reads CASRRYNEKLFF. In nucleotides, the CDR3 is TGTGCCAGCAGGAGGTATAATGAAAAACTGTTTTTT.

This clone showed up just once. The chain combines TRBV6-1 with TRBJ2-3; 9 bases are shared with TRBD1. After removal of 6 bases from V and 4 bases from J, the junction contained 8 bases not matched to a gene. Germline values: CDR1 MNHNS, CDR2 SASEGT. There are 15 residues in the CDR3. Here the CDR3 DNA reads TGTGCCAGCAGCGGGGGACAGGGTGGCGCAGATACGCAGTATTTT. Residues: CASSGGQGGADTQYF.

The chain has TRBV6-5 and TRBJ1-5; D might be TRBD1 (6 bases). V lost 10 bases and J 6 bases, leaving 16 bases between the germline ends. The V gene's germline CDR1 is MNHEY and CDR2 SVGAGI. This CDR3 contains 13 residues. The CDR3 region has the DNA TGTGCCAACAGGTCAGGGGACGGTCAGCCCCAGCATTTT. It codes for CANRSGDGQPQHF.

This chain connects TRBV7-9 to TRBJ2-5, with D perhaps matching TRBD1 (6 bases). Deletions cut 3 bases from V and 1 base from J, with 12 bases between. This CDR3 has 15 amino acids. Germline V gene data show CDR1 as SEHNR and CDR2 as FQNEAQ (reference sequence). DNA for the CDR3: TGTGCCAGCAGCTTTCGGGACACTTCCCAAGAGACCCAGTACTTC. It yields the protein CASSFRDTSQETQYF.

The genes are TRBV7-8 and TRBJ2-7, with D possibly being TRBD2 (5 bases). The CDR3 runs 15 residues. Germline-derived CDR1 and CDR2 are SGHVS and FQNEAQ. Trimming left V 1 base short and J 4 bases short, with 14 bases between. The CDR3 nucleotides read TGTGCCAGCAGCTTAGGGGCAGCCGGCGGGTACGAGCAGTACTTC. Translation: CASSLGAAGGYEQYF.

The chain has TRBV25-1 and TRBJ1-5; D unclear. This CDR3 contains 14 residues. The germline CDR1 and CDR2 sequences are MGHDK and SYGVNS. Trimming removed 0 bases from V and 9 bases from J, with 12 bases in between. The CDR3 here is CASSEYWVEGPQHF. CDR3 nucleotides: TGTGCCAGCAGTGAATACTGGGTGGAGGGGCCCCAGCATTTT.

This chain joins TRBV15 and TRBJ2-1; D may be TRBD1 (5 bases). Germline CDR1 reads LNHNV; CDR2 reads YYDKDF (reference sequence). V was cut by 2 bases and J by 8 bases, with 16 bases left in between. This CDR3 is built from 15 residues. CDR3 amino acids: CATSRTGLSWDEQFF. DNA for the CDR3: TGTGCCACCAGCAGAACAGGCTTGAGCTGGGATGAGCAGTTCTTC.

The chain recombines TRBV29-1 with TRBJ1-4; 7 bases agree with TRBD1. V trimming: 0 bases; J trimming: 4 bases; junction bases outside the gene matches: 8. This CDR3 comprises 16 residues. The germline CDR1 and CDR2 sequences are SQVTM and ANQGSEA. CDR3 amino acids: CSVEELTGPINEKLFF. The CDR3, as DNA: TGCAGCGTTGAAGAATTGACAGGGCCAATTAATGAAAAACTGTTTTTT.

Only one count was recorded for this clone. The same CDR3 arises from other DNA sequences in this sample as well. V usage is TRBV28 and J usage is TRBJ2-7, with D hard to call. Trimming took 6 bases from V and 4 from J, leaving 10 bases between them. The CDR3 runs to 12 residues. Germline V lookup: CDR1 MDHEN, CDR2 SYDVKM. CDR3 loop: CASSLLSYEQYF. Here the CDR3 DNA reads TGTGCCAGCAGCCTTCTGTCGTACGAGCAGTACTTC.

This clone was seen a single time. The chain combines TRBV18 with TRBJ1-6; 8 bases fit TRBD1. This CDR3 is 15 amino acids long. The V gene's germline CDR1 is KGHSH and CDR2 LQKENI. V shed 1 base and J 6 bases; nucleotides not matched to a gene: 2. The CDR3 coding sequence is TGTGCCAGCTCACCACTTGACAGGGGTAATTCACCCCTCCACTTT. As protein: CASSPLDRGNSPLHF.

The chain links TRBV27 to TRBJ1-6; a weak D match, TRBD1 (6 bases). Trimming shortened V by 7 bases and J by 6 bases, and 16 bases separated the two germline ends. The CDR3 covers 15 residues. In germline, CDR1 is MNHEY, CDR2 SMNVEV (reference sequence). The CDR3 reads CASTSHRARNSPLHF. The CDR3 DNA is TGTGCCAGCACCTCCCACAGGGCTCGTAATTCACCCCTCCACTTT.